One and the same sample provided the 26 T cell receptor beta chains below, sequenced in a study of blood T cell repertoires in COVID-19. Clones were sequenced by immunoSEQ multiplex PCR, and TCRdb holds only the in-frame ones, with some missing. This table has some 130,000 clones, 78% appearing once. Sequencing was carried out using peripheral blood. All receptors derive from a man in his 60s who had recovered from COVID-19.

This clone showed up just once. The chain employs TRBV11-2 and TRBJ1-4, with TRBD1 matching 8 bases. The CDR3 has 15 amino acids. V shed 1 base and J 7 bases; nucleotides not matched to a gene: 5. Germline CDR1 is SGHAT and CDR2 is FQNNGV. In DNA form, the CDR3 reads TGTGCCAGCAGCTTAGTTGGGACAGGAGGTGAAAAACTGTTTTTT. Translating gives CASSLVGTGGEKLFF. Full variable domain (outside the CDR3, taken from reference TRBV11-2 and TRBJ1-4): EAGVAQSPRYKIIEKRQSVAFWCNPISGHATLYWYQQILGQGPKLLIQFQNNGVVDDSQLPKDRFSAERLKGVDSTLKIQPAKLEDSAVYLCASSLVGTGGEKLFFGSGTQLSVL.

The CDR3 bases are TGCAGCGTTGAACGGCGGCTCCCGGACACCATATATTTT. Protein product: CSVERRLPDTIYF. This chain uses TRBV29-1 with TRBJ1-3; D remains ambiguous. Trimming removed 2 bases from V and 8 bases from J, with 13 bases in between. The germline CDR1 and CDR2 sequences are SQVTM and ANQGSEA. This CDR3 contains 13 residues.

The chain combines TRBV7-9 with TRBJ2-3; possible D gene TRBD2, 6 bases. CDR3 length: 15 residues. Trimming took 4 bases from V and 0 from J, leaving 11 bases between them. Germline CDR1 is SEHNR and CDR2 is FQNEAQ (reference sequence). DNA of the CDR3: TGTGCCAGCAGCTCTGGCGGGGCTAGCACAGATACGCAGTATTTT. Protein: CASSSGGASTDTQYF.

This sequence joins TRBV5-1 and TRBJ2-5; tentatively, D is TRBD1 (6 bases). The CDR3 is 16 amino acids. V lost 4 bases and J 5 bases, leaving 21 bases between the germline ends. Germline CDR1 SGHRS, CDR2 YFSETQ. The CDR3 is CASSPQILGAAETQYF. The CDR3 nucleotides read TGCGCCAGCAGCCCCCAAATACTGGGGGCCGCGGAGACCCAGTACTTC.

The chain is built from TRBV5-1 and TRBJ2-3; D may be TRBD2 (5 bases). In germline, CDR1 is SGHRS, CDR2 YFSETQ. V was trimmed by 4 bases and J by 0 bases, leaving 15 bases between them. The CDR3 is 16 amino acids. CDR3 DNA: TGCGCCAGCAGCCAAATGGGAGCAACTAGCACAGATACGCAGTATTTT. This gives the protein CASSQMGATSTDTQYF. The variable domain in full, completed from reference TRBV5-1 and TRBJ2-3, reads KAGVTQTPRYLIKTRGQQVTLSCSPISGHRSVSWYQQTPGQGLQFLFEYFSETQRNKGNFPGRFSGRQFSNSRSEMNVSTLELGDSALYLCASSQMGATSTDTQYFGPGTRLTVL.

V usage is TRBV2 and J usage is TRBJ2-1; TRBD1 is a possible D gene (5 bases). The CDR3 covers 14 residues. The germline V and J ends were trimmed by 7 bases and 2 bases, with 12 bases remaining between them. The V gene's germline CDR1 is SNHLY and CDR2 FYNNEI. This CDR3 is CASMGRATYNEQFF. CDR3 DNA sequence: TGTGCCAGCATGGGCAGGGCGACCTACAATGAGCAGTTCTTC.

This clone was detected a few times. The chain employs TRBV6-4 and TRBJ1-6; D possibly corresponds to TRBD1 (6 bases). The V gene's germline CDR1 is MRHNA and CDR2 SNTAGT. The V end was cut by 5 bases, the J end by 7 bases, with 12 bases between. CDR3 size: 14 residues. CDR3 sequence (DNA): TGTGCCAGCAGTTCTACAGGGTTAAATTCACCCCTCCACTTT. Translated, it gives CASSSTGLNSPLHF.

This clone was seen once. The chain couples TRBV5-1 to TRBJ2-1; 7 bases are shared with TRBD2. Germline V gene sequence: CDR1 SGHRS, CDR2 YFSETQ. With 1 base clipped from V and 10 bases from J, the junction kept 14 bases outside the gene matches. CDR3 size: 16 residues. The chain's CDR3 is CASSLIAAVEGGEQFF. The CDR3 nucleotides read TGCGCCAGCAGCTTGATAGCGGCAGTGGAGGGAGGGGAGCAGTTCTTC.

The V call is TRBV10-3, the J call TRBJ2-7; D ambiguous. Germline V gene sequence: CDR1 ENHRY, CDR2 SYGVKD. CDR3 length: 13 amino acids. With 2 bases removed from V and 1 base from J, the gap between germline ends came to 6 bases. CDR3 sequence: CAISEQRSYEQYF. The CDR3 coding sequence is TGTGCCATCAGTGAGCAACGGTCCTACGAGCAGTACTTC.

The genes are TRBV19 and TRBJ1-5, with 9 nucleotides matching TRBD1. Trimming removed 5 bases from V and 8 bases from J; junction bases left unmatched: 7. There are 14 residues in the CDR3. Germline CDR1 and CDR2: LNHDA and SQIVND (reference sequence). For the CDR3, the DNA is TGTGCCAGTAGTCCAGGGGACAGGGTGAAGCCCCAGCATTTT. Translation: CASSPGDRVKPQHF.

Here the CDR3 DNA reads TGTGCCAGCAGCTTGGGTAGCGGGGGGGGGACAGATACGCAGTATTTT. Translation: CASSLGSGGGTDTQYF. The V gene is TRBV5-4, the J gene TRBJ2-3; 11 bases match TRBD2. The CDR3 sequence is 16 residues long. The junction had 3 bases not matched to a gene; V was cut back by 0 bases and J by 3 bases. Germline lookup yields CDR1 SGHNT and CDR2 YYREEE (reference sequence).

This clone occurred once. The gene calls are TRBV5-1 and TRBJ1-5; 9 bases map to TRBD1. J gave up 2 bases and V 0 bases, and 6 bases lay outside the gene matches. The CDR3 runs to 17 residues. Germline V gives CDR1 SGHRS, CDR2 YFSETQ. For the CDR3, the DNA is TGCGCCAGCAGCTTGGACCCCGGGACAGGGCGCAATCAGCCCCAGCATTTT. It codes for CASSLDPGTGRNQPQHF.

The chain links TRBV9 to TRBJ2-1; 11 bases line up with TRBD2. The CDR3 length is 13 residues. V lost 3 bases and J lost 10; bases outside the gene matches: 3. Germline CDR1 reads SGDLS; CDR2 reads YYNGEE. In DNA, the CDR3 is TGTGCCAGCAGCGCCAGACTAGCGGGGGAGCAGTTCTTC. Protein: CASSARLAGEQFF.

This chain links TRBV3-1 (or the pseudogene TRBV3-2) with TRBJ2-7, with TRBD2 matching 11 bases. CDR3 length: 17 residues. CDR1 is LGHDT and CDR2 is YNNKEL in the germline V gene (reference sequence). V gave up 2 bases and J gave up 0 bases; unmatched junction bases: 6. The CDR3, as DNA: TGTGCCAGCAGCCAAAAAGATGGGACTAGCGGCTCCTACGAGCAGTACTTC. Encoded protein: CASSQKDGTSGSYEQYF.

The CDR3 loop reads CSAQTSGASNEQFF. For the CDR3, the DNA is TGCAGCGCTCAGACTAGCGGGGCCTCCAATGAGCAGTTCTTC. The chain couples TRBV29-1 to TRBJ2-1; 11 nucleotides align to TRBD2. CDR3 size: 14 residues. The V segment lost 7 bases and the J segment 6 bases; nucleotides outside the gene matches: 8. Looked up from germline, CDR1 is SQVTM and CDR2 is ANQGSEA.

Only a few counts were recorded for this clone. The V and J genes are TRBV19 and TRBJ1-4; the D is unclear. With 5 bases removed from V and 7 bases from J, the gap between germline ends came to 14 bases. From germline, CDR1 is LNHDA and CDR2 SQIVND (reference sequence). The CDR3 runs 14 residues. The chain's CDR3 is CASSSASAGEKLFF. In DNA form, the CDR3 reads TGTGCCAGTAGTTCGGCCTCCGCGGGTGAAAAACTGTTTTTT.

This chain uses TRBV11-2 with TRBJ1-6; 7 positions match TRBD1. Unmatched junction bases numbered 8, after V lost 5 bases and J lost 10 bases. Germline CDR1 and CDR2: SGHAT and FQNNGV. The CDR3 runs to 14 residues. This CDR3 reads CASSLRDRGSPLHF. In DNA, the CDR3 is TGTGCCAGCAGCCTCCGGGACAGAGGGTCACCCCTCCACTTT.

The CDR3: CASSFGQSTGELFF. CDR3 sequence (DNA): TGTGCCAGCAGCTTTGGACAGTCCACCGGGGAGCTGTTTTTT. The V call is TRBV7-9, the J call TRBJ2-2; possibly TRBD1 for D (6 bases). Germline lookup yields CDR1 SEHNR and CDR2 FQNEAQ (reference sequence). The CDR3 has 14 residues. V was pared by 3 bases and J by 4 bases, with 9 bases between.

In its sample, this clone was seen a few times. This chain links TRBV27 with TRBJ2-5; 7 bases match TRBD1. The CDR3 totals 14 residues. Germline CDR1 reads MNHEY; CDR2 reads SMNVEV (reference sequence). J gave up 2 bases and V 5 bases, and 5 bases lay outside the gene matches. The CDR3 nucleotides are TGTGCCAGCAGTCCAGGACAGGCGCAAGAGACCCAGTACTTC. Protein sequence: CASSPGQAQETQYF.

V gene TRBV7-2 combines with J gene TRBJ2-1; 8 bases are a match to TRBD2. CDR1 is SGHTA, CDR2 FQGNSA, per germline. V lost 5 bases and J lost 5; bases outside the gene matches: 8. The CDR3 is 15 amino acids. CDR3 protein: CASSVRGAGDNEQFF. The CDR3, as DNA: TGTGCCAGCAGCGTACGGGGAGCGGGAGACAATGAGCAGTTCTTC.

DNA of the CDR3: TGTGCCAGCAGCGCCGGGTCGCCCGGCTATGGCTACACCTTC. Its protein is CASSAGSPGYGYTF. The chain has TRBV5-6 and TRBJ1-2; no clear D gene. V lost 4 bases to trimming and J lost 4 bases, with 14 bases between them. Germline assignment: CDR1 SGHDT and CDR2 YYEEEE. The CDR3 covers 14 residues.

This chain links TRBV7-9 with TRBJ2-5; 8 nucleotides agree with TRBD2. Losses at the gene ends were 2 bases for V and 1 base for J; bases not matched to a gene: 6. Germline-derived CDR1 and CDR2 are SEHNR and FQNEAQ (reference sequence). The CDR3 runs 16 residues. The CDR3 loop reads CASSLSPSGSQETQYF. The CDR3 nucleotides read TGTGCCAGCAGCTTATCTCCCAGCGGGAGCCAAGAGACCCAGTACTTC.

This clone was seen just once. The same CDR3 is also encoded by other DNA sequences in this sample. This sequence joins TRBV3-1 (or the pseudogene TRBV3-2) and TRBJ2-7; D remains unclear. V was clipped by 0 bases and J by 1 base, with 7 bases between them. The germline V gene has CDR1 LGHDT and CDR2 YNNKEL (reference sequence). The CDR3 covers 14 residues. This chain's CDR3 is CASSQDRYSYEQYF. The CDR3 DNA is TGTGCCAGCAGCCAAGATCGCTATTCCTACGAGCAGTACTTC.

The genes are TRBV7-3 and TRBJ2-2, with D possibly being TRBD1 (6 bases). The CDR3 spans 16 residues. Germline values: CDR1 SGHTA, CDR2 FQGTGA. Trimming stripped 5 bases from V and 1 base from J, with 14 bases between. CDR3 bases: TGTGCCAGCAGCCCCGTCAGCAGGGGGAACACCGGGGAGCTGTTTTTT. Its translation: CASSPVSRGNTGELFF.

J is TRBJ2-2 and V is TRBV4-1; D might be TRBD1 (7 bases). CDR3 size: 16 residues. V lost 3 bases and J lost 7, with 18 bases in between. Germline CDR1 reads MGHRA; CDR2 reads YSYEKL. CDR3 in amino acids: CASSHPRGTVGGELFF. As DNA, the CDR3 is TGCGCCAGCAGCCACCCCCGGGGGACAGTCGGCGGGGAGCTGTTTTTT.

The V gene is TRBV5-8, the J gene TRBJ1-5; D is undetermined. The CDR3 totals 16 residues. CDR1 is SGHTS, CDR2 YDEGEE, per germline. Trimming left V 2 bases short and J 3 bases short, with 15 bases between. DNA of the CDR3: TGTGCCAGCAGCTTTGGATATCCAGGCGTCAATCAGCCCCAGCATTTT. Its translation is CASSFGYPGVNQPQHF.